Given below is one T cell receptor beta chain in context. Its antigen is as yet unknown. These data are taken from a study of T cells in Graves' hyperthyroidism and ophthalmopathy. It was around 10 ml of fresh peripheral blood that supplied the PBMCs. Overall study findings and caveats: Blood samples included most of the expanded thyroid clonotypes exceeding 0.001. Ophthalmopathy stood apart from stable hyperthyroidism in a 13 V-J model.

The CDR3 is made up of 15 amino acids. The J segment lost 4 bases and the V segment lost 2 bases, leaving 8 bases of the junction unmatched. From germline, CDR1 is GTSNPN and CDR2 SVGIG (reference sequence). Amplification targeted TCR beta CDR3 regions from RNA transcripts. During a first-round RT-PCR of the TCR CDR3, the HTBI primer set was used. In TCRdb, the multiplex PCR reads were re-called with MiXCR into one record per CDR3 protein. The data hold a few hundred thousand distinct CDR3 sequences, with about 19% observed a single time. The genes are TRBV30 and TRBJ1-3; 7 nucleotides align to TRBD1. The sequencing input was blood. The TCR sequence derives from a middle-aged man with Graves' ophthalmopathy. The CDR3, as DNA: TGTGCCTGGAGTCGGGGGACAGAGGCCGGAAACACCATATATTTT. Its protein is CAWSRGTEAGNTIYF.